This T cell receptor (beta chain) was retrieved from a study of blood T cell repertoires in COVID-19 (dated by TCRdb to the early 2020s). Looking at the study overall: Samples from collaborators originated in the United States, Italy and Spain and spanned both the acute and convalescent phases of COVID-19. The material from the prospective study consisted of cDNA or gDNA derived from T cells, B-cell-depleted T cells, or PBMCs. Subjects who had been exposed to COVID-19, were actively infected with it, or had recovered from it provided the deeply sampled blood TCRbeta repertoires that made up the dataset. A freely available public database, intended as a resource for researchers studying the immune response to SARS-CoV-2, is where the repertoires were released. Samples came from the ongoing ImmuneRACE study (first 160 participants) plus 1,254 subjects from 6 global collaborators. Nearly every sample came with metadata listing a de-identified subject ID, COVID-19 status, age in years and sex. Where HLA class I and class II types were available, the types were taken from metadata supplied by the sample provider, not from assay-based typing.

Trimming costs V 5 bases and J 2 bases, and their ends lie 7 bases apart. Its CDR3 holds 13 amino acids, cysteine through phenylalanine. Here the CDR3 DNA is all that survives: 39 bases in frame from base 1. From a lookup of the germline V gene, CDR1 and CDR2 are SQVTM and ANQGSEA. What the authors observed across the whole study: Clinical and demographic metadata were provided uncurated, with the amount varying by source and participant.

The immunoSEQ Assay, a bias-controlled multiplex PCR, was used to amplify TCRbeta CDR3 regions from genomic DNA. Regarding the original processing steps: Within the assay, amplification of reference gene primers was used to estimate how many nucleated cells each sample contained. Sequence reads were collapsed and filtered to measure the absolute abundance of every unique TCRbeta CDR3 rearrangement. Productive Simpson clonality was computed per sample as the square root of Simpson's diversity index over productive rearrangements. The clones in this table, taken by TCRdb from immuneACCESS, are in-frame only. Not every clone is retained; where verified, under half of the shortfall comes from an unresolved V gene, and the cause of the rest is unknown. V, J and clone size are those of that table, while D and trimming were read from the DNA. This sample lists approximately 270,000 clones; 80% to 95% were detected once. The top ten hold about 3% of the sample.

Enrolling through a virtual design, the prospective study's participants ranged in age from about 18 to 89 years and lived across around 25 United States geographic areas. In the prospective study, participants were assigned to cohorts based on the clinical history participants reported in a screening survey and a study questionnaire. Exposed participants had been in contact with someone with a PCR-confirmed or clinician-diagnosed COVID-19 case within 2 weeks of study entry. Mobile phlebotomists in the prospective study collected whole blood, serum and a nasopharyngeal or oropharyngeal swab from every participant. Prospective study participants could optionally give additional blood draws and questionnaires over a roughly 2-month period. Before DNA extraction, prospective study blood samples were shipped either frozen or at room temperature. Worth noting for this clone: The antigen this receptor binds is unknown. Within one base of it there is no much larger clone, and no base qualities were kept.

The rearrangement combines TRBV29-1 with TRBJ2-6; confidence is insufficient to name the D gene. This TCR derives from a man aged 35 to 55 who had been exposed to COVID-19. The sequencing input was PBMCs or T cells enriched from blood (not recorded which). The DNA sequence is given as TGCAGCGTTCAGAAAACTGGGGCCAACGTCCTGACTTTC. Its coded protein is CSVQKTGANVLTF.